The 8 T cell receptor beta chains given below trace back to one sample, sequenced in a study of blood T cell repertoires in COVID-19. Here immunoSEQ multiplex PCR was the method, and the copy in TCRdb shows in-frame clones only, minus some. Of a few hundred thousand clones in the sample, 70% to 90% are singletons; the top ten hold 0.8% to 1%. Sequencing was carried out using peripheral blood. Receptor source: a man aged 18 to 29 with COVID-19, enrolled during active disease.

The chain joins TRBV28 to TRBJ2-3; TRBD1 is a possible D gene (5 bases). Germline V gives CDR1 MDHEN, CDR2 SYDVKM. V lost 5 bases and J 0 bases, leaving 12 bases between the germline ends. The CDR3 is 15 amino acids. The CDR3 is CASSGATPSTDTQYF. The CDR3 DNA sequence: TGTGCCAGCAGTGGGGCCACTCCTAGCACAGATACGCAGTATTTT. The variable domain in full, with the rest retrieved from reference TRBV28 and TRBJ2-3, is DVKVTQSSRYLVKRTGEKVFLECVQDMDHENMFWYRQDPGLGLRLIYFSYDVKMKEKGDIPEGYSVSREKKERFSLILESASTNQTSMYLCASSGATPSTDTQYFGPGTRLTVL.

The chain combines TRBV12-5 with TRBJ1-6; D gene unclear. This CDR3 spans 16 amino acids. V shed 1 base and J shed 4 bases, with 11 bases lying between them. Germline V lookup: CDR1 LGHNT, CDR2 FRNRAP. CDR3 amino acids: CASGLGSTAYNSPLHF. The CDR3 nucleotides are TGTGCTAGTGGTTTGGGCAGTACAGCATATAATTCACCCCTCCACTTT.

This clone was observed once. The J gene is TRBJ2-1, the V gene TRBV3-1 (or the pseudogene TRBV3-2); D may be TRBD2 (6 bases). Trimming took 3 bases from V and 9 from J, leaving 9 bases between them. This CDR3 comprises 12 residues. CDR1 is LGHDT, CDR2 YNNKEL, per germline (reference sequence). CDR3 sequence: CASSQLGGEQFF. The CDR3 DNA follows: TGTGCCAGCAGCCAGCTGGGGGGTGAGCAGTTCTTC.

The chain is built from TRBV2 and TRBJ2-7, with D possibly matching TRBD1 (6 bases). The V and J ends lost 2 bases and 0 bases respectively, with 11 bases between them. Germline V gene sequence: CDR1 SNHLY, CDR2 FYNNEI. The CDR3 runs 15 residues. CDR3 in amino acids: CASSEFGTSSYEQYF. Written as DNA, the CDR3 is TGTGCCAGCAGTGAATTCGGGACAAGCTCCTACGAGCAGTACTTC.

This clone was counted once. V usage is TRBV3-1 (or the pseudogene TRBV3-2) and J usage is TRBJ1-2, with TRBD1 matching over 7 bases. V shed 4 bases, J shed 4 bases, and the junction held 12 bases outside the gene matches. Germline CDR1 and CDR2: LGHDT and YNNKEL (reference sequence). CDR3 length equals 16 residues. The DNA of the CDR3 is TGTGCCAGCAGCCCGTTAGCGAACAGGGGATTCTATGGCTACACCTTC. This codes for CASSPLANRGFYGYTF.

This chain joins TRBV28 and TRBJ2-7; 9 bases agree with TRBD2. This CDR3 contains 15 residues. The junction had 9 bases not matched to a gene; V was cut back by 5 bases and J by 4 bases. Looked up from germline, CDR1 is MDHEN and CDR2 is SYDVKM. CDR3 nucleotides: TGTGCCAGCAGTCCAACGGGCGGGAGGGTTTACGAGCAGTACTTC. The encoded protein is CASSPTGGRVYEQYF.

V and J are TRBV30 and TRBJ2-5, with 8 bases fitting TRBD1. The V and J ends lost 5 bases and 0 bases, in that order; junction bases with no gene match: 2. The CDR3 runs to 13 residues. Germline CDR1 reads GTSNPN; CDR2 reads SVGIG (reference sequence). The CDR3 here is CAWYRGYQETQYF. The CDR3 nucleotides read TGTGCCTGGTACAGGGGGTACCAAGAGACCCAGTACTTC.

DNA for the CDR3: TGTGCCAGCAGTTACTCGGGCAGGGGGCCTCTTGGTGAGCAGTTCTTC. Translation: CASSYSGRGPLGEQFF. This sequence joins TRBV6-5 and TRBJ2-1; 8 nucleotides line up with TRBD1. CDR3 length: 16 residues. Trimming cost V 0 bases and J 9 bases; bases outside gene matches: 10. Germline V gene lookup returns CDR1 MNHEY and CDR2 SVGAGI.